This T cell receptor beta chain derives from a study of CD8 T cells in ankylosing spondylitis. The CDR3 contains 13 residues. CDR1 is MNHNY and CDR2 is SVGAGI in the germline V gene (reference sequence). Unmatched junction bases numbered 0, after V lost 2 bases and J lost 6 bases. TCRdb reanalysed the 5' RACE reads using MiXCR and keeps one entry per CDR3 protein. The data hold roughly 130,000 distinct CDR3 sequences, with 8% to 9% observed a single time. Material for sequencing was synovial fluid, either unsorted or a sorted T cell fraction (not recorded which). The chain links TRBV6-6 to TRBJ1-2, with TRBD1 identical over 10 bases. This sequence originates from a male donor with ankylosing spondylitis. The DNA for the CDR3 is TGTGCCAGCAGTTACGGACAGGGGGATGGCTACACCTTC. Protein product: CASSYGQGDGYTF.